The 25 T cell receptor beta chains presented below share a single source sample, sequenced in a study of prognosis after radiotherapy for stage I lung cancer. The TCR beta CDR3 region was amplified from genomic DNA, with two rounds of multiplex PCR being used for the amplification. The authors ran first-round PCR with primers specific to each TRBV and TRBJ gene. One entry per CDR3 protein results from TCRdb running MiXCR on the multiplex PCR reads. The sample shows about 34,000 distinct CDR3 sequences, about 34% of them seen only once. The sequences come from PBMCs, collected before or after stereotactic body radiation therapy (not recorded which). These receptors all come from a donor over 45 with non-small cell lung cancer.

This clonotype came up many times. The V call is TRBV27, the J call TRBJ2-6; D possibly corresponds to TRBD2 (7 bases). Trimming removed 5 bases at V and 2 bases at J, with 13 bases between. Germline V gene lookup returns CDR1 MNHEY and CDR2 SMNVEV (reference sequence). This CDR3 is 16 amino acids long. The CDR3 DNA reads as TGTGCCAGCAGTGGATGGGGGGGCACTGGGGCCAACGTCCTGACTTTC. This encodes CASSGWGGTGANVLTF. Full variable domain (remainder filled in from reference TRBV27 and TRBJ2-6): EAQVTQNPRYLITVTGKKLTVTCSQNMNHEYMSWYRQDPGLGLRQIYYSMNVEVTDKGDVPEGYKVSRKEKRNFPLILESPSPNQTSLYFCASSGWGGTGANVLTFGAGSRLTVL.

This clonotype has just a few counts. The gene calls are TRBV29-1 and TRBJ1-1, with D uncertain. The CDR3 totals 13 residues. V was clipped by 4 bases and J by 4 bases, with 13 bases between them. Germline values: CDR1 SQVTM, CDR2 ANQGSEA. DNA for the CDR3: TGCAGCGTTGGGGAGTTTGAAGGCACTGAAGCTTTCTTT. This sequence encodes CSVGEFEGTEAFF.

This clonotype was counted ten times or more. The genes are TRBV5-5 and TRBJ1-5; D is unclear. This CDR3 has 13 residues. The V end was cut by 1 base, the J end by 1 base, with 3 bases between. CDR1 is SGHKS and CDR2 is YYEKEE in the germline V gene (reference sequence). For the CDR3, the DNA is TGTGCCAGCAGCTTGCCAAGCAATCAGCCCCAGCATTTT. Its translation is CASSLPSNQPQHF.

The chain has TRBV5-1 and TRBJ1-1; tentative D call: TRBD1 (6 bases). V was cut by 0 bases and J by 5 bases, with 11 bases left in between. The CDR3 totals 14 residues. Germline V gene lookup returns CDR1 SGHRS and CDR2 YFSETQ. CDR3 in DNA: TGCGCCAGCAGCTTGGAGGGGGGTTCGACTGAAGCTTTCTTT. This codes for CASSLEGGSTEAFF.

A few counts support this clonotype. This chain connects TRBV20-1 to TRBJ1-5; D call uncertain. The CDR3 spans 16 residues. The V gene lost 6 bases and the J gene lost 0 bases, with 18 bases spanning the gap. The germline CDR1 and CDR2 sequences are DFQATT and SNEGSKA (reference sequence). The CDR3: CSAQRYDMVSNQPQHF. CDR3 nucleotides: TGCAGTGCGCAGAGGTATGACATGGTTAGCAATCAGCCCCAGCATTTT.

The V call is TRBV2, the J call TRBJ1-4; possible D gene TRBD1, 6 bases. The CDR3 is made up of 14 amino acids. From germline, CDR1 is SNHLY and CDR2 FYNNEI. Trimming removed 6 bases from V and 8 bases from J, with 16 bases in between. CDR3 sequence reads: CASRMEGGYEKLFF. The CDR3 DNA reads TGTGCCAGCAGGATGGAGGGGGGATACGAAAAACTGTTTTTT.

With respect to this clonotype: A read error may explain this, as a much larger clone is one base away. The V call is TRBV10-3, the J call TRBJ2-2, with D perhaps TRBD2 (7 bases). This CDR3 region has 15 residues. Germline loops: CDR1 ENHRY, CDR2 SYGVKD. CDR3 amino acids: CATSRGGGPTGDLFF. The CDR3 coding sequence is TGTGCCACCTCCCGGGGAGGGGGACCCACCGGGGATCTGTTTTTT.

This clonotype was seen at least ten times. The V call is TRBV7-8, the J call TRBJ2-7; TRBD2 aligns across 11 bases. Germline CDR1 and CDR2: SGHVS and FQNEAQ. The CDR3 is 14 amino acids. Trimming cost V 6 bases and J 6 bases; bases outside gene matches: 7. In nucleotides, the CDR3 is TGTGCCAGCAGGCCCGGGACTAGCGGTGGCGAGCAGTACTTC. Protein sequence: CASRPGTSGGEQYF.

This clonotype was seen a few times. The V call is TRBV6-1, the J call TRBJ1-2; no clear D gene. V was pared by 6 bases and J by 4 bases, with 21 bases between. This CDR3 region has 16 residues. Germline CDR1 reads MNHNS; CDR2 reads SASEGT. DNA of the CDR3: TGTGCCAGCAGCCGGACGGTCCTCCAGAGAAGCTATGGCTACACCTTC. Translation gives CASSRTVLQRSYGYTF.

A word on this clonotype: This sequence is one base from a far larger clone and is likely a read error. This chain links TRBV6-4 with TRBJ1-1; no clear D gene. V gave up 6 bases and J gave up 1 base, with 18 bases separating them. The CDR3 runs 16 residues. CDR1 MRHNA and CDR2 SNTAGT come from the germline V gene. This CDR3 reads CASSFSPDGSNTEAFF. CDR3 in DNA: TGTGCCAGCAGCTTCTCCCCGGACGGATCGAACACTGAAGCTTTCTTT.

This clonotype was picked up one time. This sequence joins TRBV28 and TRBJ2-7; D ambiguous. Per germline, CDR1 MDHEN and CDR2 SYDVKM. Trimming stripped 7 bases from V and 3 bases from J, with 16 bases between. The CDR3 loop spans 14 amino acids. In DNA, the CDR3 is TGTGCCAGCATTGCGGAGAGCAGATACTACGAGCAGTACTTC. This sequence encodes CASIAESRYYEQYF.

Many counts were recorded for this clonotype. V and J are TRBV20-1 and TRBJ2-7, with D unresolved. The CDR3 totals 12 residues. Trimming pared 3 bases from V and 0 bases from J, leaving 6 bases between. Germline V gene sequence: CDR1 DFQATT, CDR2 SNEGSKA (reference sequence). The CDR3 region has the DNA TGCAGTGCTAGGGCTAGCTCCTACGAGCAGTACTTC. This encodes CSARASSYEQYF.

This clonotype showed up many times. CDR3 bases: TGCAGTGCCAGGGACAGGGTCGTCCCAGATACGCAGTATTTT. It encodes CSARDRVVPDTQYF. The chain couples TRBV20-1 to TRBJ2-3, with 9 bases fitting TRBD1. The CDR3 is 14 residues long. V shed 6 bases, J shed 4 bases, and the junction held 8 bases outside the gene matches. Germline loops: CDR1 DFQATT, CDR2 SNEGSKA (reference sequence).

This clonotype was counted ten times or more. The CDR3, as DNA: TGTGCCAGCAGCTCCGCGACAGCTAACTATGGCTACACCTTC. Its protein is CASSSATANYGYTF. The V gene is TRBV7-8, the J gene TRBJ1-2; the D gene is possibly TRBD1 (5 bases). Germline V gene data show CDR1 as SGHVS and CDR2 as FQNEAQ. The germline V and J ends were trimmed by 4 bases and 0 bases, with 9 bases remaining between them. The CDR3 consists of 14 residues.

The chain recombines TRBV7-2 with TRBJ1-5; 9 nucleotides align to TRBD1. Looked up from germline, CDR1 is SGHTA and CDR2 is FQGNSA. Trimming at V came to 3 bases and at J to 5 bases, leaving 2 bases not matched to a gene. The length of the CDR3 is 14 residues. CDR3 amino acids: CASSFGTGHQPQHF. CDR3 coding DNA: TGTGCCAGCAGCTTTGGGACAGGGCATCAGCCCCAGCATTTT.

This clonotype was seen repeatedly, ten times or more. The chain joins TRBV5-1 to TRBJ2-5; 8 bases are a match to TRBD1. Germline values: CDR1 SGHRS, CDR2 YFSETQ. The junction had 7 bases not matched to a gene; V was cut back by 4 bases and J by 2 bases. The CDR3 has 15 amino acids. CDR3 sequence (DNA): TGCGCCAGCAGCAGGGACAGGCCTAGTCAAGAGACCCAGTACTTC. Its protein product is CASSRDRPSQETQYF.

Ten or more counts support this clonotype. The chain combines TRBV5-1 with TRBJ2-7; D perhaps matches TRBD2 (6 bases). The ends were cut back, 4 bases at V and 2 bases at J, with 7 bases in the middle. CDR3 length: 12 residues. The germline gives CDR1 SGHRS, CDR2 YFSETQ. CDR3 residues: CASSPGAYEQYF. The CDR3 DNA sequence: TGCGCCAGCAGCCCGGGGGCCTACGAGCAGTACTTC.

The rearrangement joins TRBV6-1 to TRBJ2-7, with D uncertain. CDR1 is MNHNS, CDR2 SASEGT, per germline. Trimming removed 8 bases at V and 7 bases at J, with 18 bases between. This CDR3 spans 13 amino acids. The CDR3 is CASGPGPVGEQYF. In nucleotides, the CDR3 is TGTGCCAGCGGCCCAGGACCCGTCGGAGAGCAGTACTTC.

This clonotype showed up many times. The V gene is TRBV5-5, the J gene TRBJ2-2; 7 bases agree with TRBD1. With 2 bases clipped from V and 6 bases from J, the junction kept 7 bases outside the gene matches. CDR1 and CDR2 from the germline V gene are SGHKS and YYEKEE (reference sequence). CDR3 length equals 15 residues. CDR3 nucleotide sequence: TGTGCCAGCAGCTTACGGACAGGAGGATCCGGGGAGCTGTTTTTT. It yields the protein CASSLRTGGSGELFF.

This clonotype appeared once. The chain joins TRBV12-3 or TRBV12-4 to TRBJ1-1; D not resolved. Trimming stripped 6 bases from V and 6 bases from J, with 17 bases between. This CDR3 comprises 14 residues. CDR3 bases: TGTGCCAGCAGCCCCTCCACCGAGTTGGCTGAAGCTTTCTTT. It translates to CASSPSTELAEAFF.

In its sample, this clonotype ranks as medium-sized. The rearrangement links TRBV12-3 or TRBV12-4 to TRBJ2-2, with TRBD1 identical over 10 bases. This CDR3 has 17 amino acids. With V trimmed by 6 bases and J by 5 bases, 12 bases remained unmatched. The chain's CDR3 is CASRTGTGAPETGELFF. The CDR3 region has the DNA TGTGCCAGCAGAACCGGGACAGGGGCCCCAGAGACCGGGGAGCTGTTTTTT.

This clonotype came up a few times. The chain combines TRBV6-2 or TRBV6-3 with TRBJ2-1; no clear D. CDR1 is MNHEY, CDR2 SVGEGT, per germline. This CDR3 region has 13 residues. The V and J ends lost 0 bases and 6 bases respectively, with 6 bases between them. CDR3 DNA: TGTGCCAGCAGTTACTCGGTTTTCAATGAGCAGTTCTTC. Its protein product is CASSYSVFNEQFF.

The J gene is TRBJ1-1, the V gene TRBV29-1; maybe TRBD1 (5 bases). This CDR3 region has 13 residues. CDR1 is SQVTM and CDR2 is ANQGSEA in the germline V gene. Trimming shortened V by 6 bases and J by 1 base, and 12 bases separated the two germline ends. CDR3 sequence (DNA): TGCAGCGTCCTGGGACTGACGAACACTGAAGCTTTCTTT. Encoded protein: CSVLGLTNTEAFF.

This clonotype was counted at least ten times. The chain recombines TRBV5-1 with TRBJ1-2, with TRBD1 identical over 7 bases. CDR1 SGHRS and CDR2 YFSETQ come from the germline V gene. The CDR3 length is 19 residues. Germline trimming cut 3 bases from V and 8 bases from J; bases unmatched to any gene: 25. The CDR3 sequence: CASSSNGGRRDSRGWGYTF. The CDR3 DNA sequence: TGCGCCAGCAGCTCCAATGGAGGTAGGCGGGACAGCCGTGGATGGGGCTACACCTTC.

This clonotype was seen a few times. This may arise from a read error, as a much more abundant clone is one base away. The chain uses TRBV5-5 and TRBJ1-3, with 8 bases that match TRBD1. Germline V gene data show CDR1 as SGHKS and CDR2 as YYEKEE (reference sequence). Trimming at V came to 5 bases and at J to 6 bases, leaving 7 bases not matched to a gene. The CDR3 extends over 14 amino acids. CDR3 amino acids: CASRKTGDVNTIYF. In nucleotides, the CDR3 is TGTGCCAGCAGGAAGACAGGGGACGTAAACACCATATATTTT. The full variable domain, in which reference TRBV5-5 and TRBJ1-3 provide the parts outside the CDR3, is DAGVTQSPTHLIKTRGQQVTLRCSPISGHKSVSWYQQVLGQGPQFIFQYYEKEERGRGNFPDRFSARQFPNYSSELNVNALLLGDSALYLCASRKTGDVNTIYFGEGSWLTVV.